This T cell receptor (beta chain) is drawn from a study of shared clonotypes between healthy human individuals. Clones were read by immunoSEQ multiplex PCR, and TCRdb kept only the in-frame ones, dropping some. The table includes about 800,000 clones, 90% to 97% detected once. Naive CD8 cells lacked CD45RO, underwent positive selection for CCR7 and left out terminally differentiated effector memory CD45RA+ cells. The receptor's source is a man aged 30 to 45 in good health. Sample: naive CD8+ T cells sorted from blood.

The CDR3 DNA sequence: TGTGCCAGCAGCTTAGCCCCCCCGAGCGACATAATGGGCGAAGAGACCCAGTACTTC. The encoded protein is CASSLAPPSDIMGEETQYF. The V call is TRBV11-2, the J call TRBJ2-5; D is unclear. Germline values: CDR1 SGHAT, CDR2 FQNNGV. The CDR3 contains 19 residues. V was cut by 1 base and J by 3 bases, with 24 bases left in between.